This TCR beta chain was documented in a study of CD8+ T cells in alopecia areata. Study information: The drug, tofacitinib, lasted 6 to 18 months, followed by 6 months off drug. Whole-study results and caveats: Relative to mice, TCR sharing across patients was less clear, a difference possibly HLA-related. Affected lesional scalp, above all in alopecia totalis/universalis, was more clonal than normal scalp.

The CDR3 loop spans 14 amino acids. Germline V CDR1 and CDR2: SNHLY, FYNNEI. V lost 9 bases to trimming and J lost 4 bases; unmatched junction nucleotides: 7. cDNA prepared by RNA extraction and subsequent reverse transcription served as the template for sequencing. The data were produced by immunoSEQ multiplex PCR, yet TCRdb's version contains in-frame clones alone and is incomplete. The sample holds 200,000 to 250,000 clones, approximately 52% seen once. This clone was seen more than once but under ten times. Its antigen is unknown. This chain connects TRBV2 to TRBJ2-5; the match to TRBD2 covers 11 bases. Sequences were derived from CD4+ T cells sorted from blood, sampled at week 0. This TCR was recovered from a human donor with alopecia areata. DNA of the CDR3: TGTGCCAGTAATAGCGGGAGGGCAGGAGAGACCCAGTACTTC. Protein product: CASNSGRAGETQYF.